The source of this T cell receptor beta chain is a study of PD-1 blockade in mismatch repair-deficient tumors. The overall study: Enrolled about 2013-2016, patients had progressing, pretreated mismatch repair-deficient cancers of approximately 13 types. General observations from the study: After pembrolizumab, tumor-resident clones rose rapidly, then generally contracted before radiologic responses.

Libraries were prepared by immunoSEQ multiplex PCR; TCRdb keeps only in-frame clonotypes and omits some of them. The sample carries 50,000 to 75,000 clones, 88% recorded once. This CDR3 is 13 amino acids long. J was trimmed by 9 bases and V by 3 bases; bases with no gene match: 4. Germline CDR1 and CDR2: KGHSH and LQKENI. As to this clone: As yet, its antigen is unknown.

Mismatch repair deficiency was confirmed in all patients, by PCR or immunohistochemistry. Three pembrolizumab responders had their TCRs sequenced. The chain employs TRBV18 and TRBJ2-3, with 9 bases aligning to TRBD1. The source material was peripheral blood, sampled 52 weeks after starting pembrolizumab. The sequence was collected from an adult with mismatch repair-deficient cancer. The CDR3, as DNA: TGTGCCAGCTCACCGCCCGGGACAGGGACGCAGTATTTT. Protein product: CASSPPGTGTQYF.